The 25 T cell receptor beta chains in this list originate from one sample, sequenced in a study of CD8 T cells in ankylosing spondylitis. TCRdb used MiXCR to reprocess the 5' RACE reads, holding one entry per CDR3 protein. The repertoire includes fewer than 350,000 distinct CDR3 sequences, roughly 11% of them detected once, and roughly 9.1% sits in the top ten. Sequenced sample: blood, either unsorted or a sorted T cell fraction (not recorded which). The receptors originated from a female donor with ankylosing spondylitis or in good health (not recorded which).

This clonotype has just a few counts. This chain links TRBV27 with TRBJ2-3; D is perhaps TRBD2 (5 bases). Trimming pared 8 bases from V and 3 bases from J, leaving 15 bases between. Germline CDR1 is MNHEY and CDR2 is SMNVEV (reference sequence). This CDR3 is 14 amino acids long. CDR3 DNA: TGTGCCAGCGCTCTAGCTTCGAGTACAGATACGCAGTATTTT. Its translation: CASALASSTDTQYF.

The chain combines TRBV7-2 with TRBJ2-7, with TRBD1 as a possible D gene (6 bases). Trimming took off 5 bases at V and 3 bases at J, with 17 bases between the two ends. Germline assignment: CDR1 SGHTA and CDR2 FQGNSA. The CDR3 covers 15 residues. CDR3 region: CASSPGARRIYEQYF. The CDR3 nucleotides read TGTGCCAGCAGCCCAGGGGCCCGGAGGATCTACGAGCAGTACTTC.

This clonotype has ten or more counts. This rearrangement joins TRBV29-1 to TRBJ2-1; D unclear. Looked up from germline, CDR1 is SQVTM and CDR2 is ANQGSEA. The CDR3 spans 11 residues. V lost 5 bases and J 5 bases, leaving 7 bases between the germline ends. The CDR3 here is CSVSPNNEQFF. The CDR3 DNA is TGCAGCGTTTCCCCGAACAATGAGCAGTTCTTC.

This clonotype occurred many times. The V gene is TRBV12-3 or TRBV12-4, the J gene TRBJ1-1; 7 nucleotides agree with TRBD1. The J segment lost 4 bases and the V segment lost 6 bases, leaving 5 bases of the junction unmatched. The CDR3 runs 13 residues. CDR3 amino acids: CASSYDRATEAFF. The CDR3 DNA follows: TGTGCCAGCAGCTACGACAGGGCCACTGAAGCTTTCTTT.

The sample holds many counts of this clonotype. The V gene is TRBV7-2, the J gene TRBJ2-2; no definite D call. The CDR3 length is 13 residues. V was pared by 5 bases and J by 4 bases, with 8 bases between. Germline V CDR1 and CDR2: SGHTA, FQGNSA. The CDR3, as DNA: TGTGCCAGCAGCGGCTACGGCACCGGGGAGCTGTTTTTT. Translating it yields CASSGYGTGELFF.

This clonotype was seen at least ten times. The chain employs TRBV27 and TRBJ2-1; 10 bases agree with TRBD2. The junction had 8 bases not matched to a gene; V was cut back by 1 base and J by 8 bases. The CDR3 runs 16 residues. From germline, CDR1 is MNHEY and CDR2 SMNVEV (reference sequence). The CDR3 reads CASSLLASGSADEQFF. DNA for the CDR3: TGTGCCAGCAGTTTATTAGCTAGCGGGAGCGCGGATGAGCAGTTCTTC.

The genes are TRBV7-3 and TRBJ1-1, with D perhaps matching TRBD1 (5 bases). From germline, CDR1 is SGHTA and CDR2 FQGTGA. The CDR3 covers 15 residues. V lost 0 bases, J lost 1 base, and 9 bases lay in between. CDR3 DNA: TGTGCCAGCAGCTTAACGGGGCCAGGGAACACTGAAGCTTTCTTT. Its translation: CASSLTGPGNTEAFF.

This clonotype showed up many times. The CDR3 DNA follows: TGTGCCAGCAGCCAGGGCATTGCCCGATATAGCAATCAGCCCCAGCATTTT. It codes for CASSQGIARYSNQPQHF. J is TRBJ1-5 and V is TRBV3-2. TRBV3-2 corresponds to a pseudogene. This CDR3 comprises 17 residues.

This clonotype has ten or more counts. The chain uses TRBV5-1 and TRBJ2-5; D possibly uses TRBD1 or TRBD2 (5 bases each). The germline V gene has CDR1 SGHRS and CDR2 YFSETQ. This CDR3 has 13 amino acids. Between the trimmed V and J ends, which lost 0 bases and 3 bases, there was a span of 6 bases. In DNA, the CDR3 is TGCGCCAGCAGCTTGGGGGACGAAGAGACCCAGTACTTC. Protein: CASSLGDEETQYF.

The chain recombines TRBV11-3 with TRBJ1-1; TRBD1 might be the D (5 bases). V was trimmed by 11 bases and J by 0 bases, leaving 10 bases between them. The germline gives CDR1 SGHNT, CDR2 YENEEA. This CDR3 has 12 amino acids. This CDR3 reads CASRGLNTEAFF. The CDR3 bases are TGTGCCTCACGGGGCCTGAACACTGAAGCTTTCTTT.

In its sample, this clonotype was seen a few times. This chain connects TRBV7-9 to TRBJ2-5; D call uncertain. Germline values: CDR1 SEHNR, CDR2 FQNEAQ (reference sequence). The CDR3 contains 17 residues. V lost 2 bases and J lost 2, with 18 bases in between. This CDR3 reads CASSLKAVWISQETQYF. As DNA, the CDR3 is TGTGCCAGCAGCTTAAAGGCGGTCTGGATTTCTCAAGAGACCCAGTACTTC.

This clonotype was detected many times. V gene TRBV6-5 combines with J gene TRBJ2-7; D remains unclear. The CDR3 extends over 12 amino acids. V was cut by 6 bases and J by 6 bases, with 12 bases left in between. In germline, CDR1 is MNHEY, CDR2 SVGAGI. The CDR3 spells CASRTSISEQYF. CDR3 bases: TGTGCCAGCAGAACGTCGATTAGCGAGCAGTACTTC.

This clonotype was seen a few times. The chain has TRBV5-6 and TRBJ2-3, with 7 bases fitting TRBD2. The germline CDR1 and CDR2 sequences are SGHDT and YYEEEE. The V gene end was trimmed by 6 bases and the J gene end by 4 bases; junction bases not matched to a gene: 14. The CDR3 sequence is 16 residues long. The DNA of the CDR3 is TGTGCCAGCAACCCCCCCGGGAGGATGGTGTCAGATACGCAGTATTTT. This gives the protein CASNPPGRMVSDTQYF.

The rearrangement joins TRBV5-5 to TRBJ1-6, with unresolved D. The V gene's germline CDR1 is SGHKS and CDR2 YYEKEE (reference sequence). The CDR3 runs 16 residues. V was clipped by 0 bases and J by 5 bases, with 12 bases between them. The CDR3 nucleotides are TGTGCCAGCAGCTTGGGAATTTCCAGAGATAATTCACCCCTCCACTTT. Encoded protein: CASSLGISRDNSPLHF.

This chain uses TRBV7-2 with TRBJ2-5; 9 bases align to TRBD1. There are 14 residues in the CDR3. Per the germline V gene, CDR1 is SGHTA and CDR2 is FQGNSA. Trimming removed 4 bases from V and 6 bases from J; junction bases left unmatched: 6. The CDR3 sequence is CASSWGQGVKTQYF. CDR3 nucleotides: TGTGCCAGCAGCTGGGGACAGGGAGTGAAGACCCAGTACTTC.

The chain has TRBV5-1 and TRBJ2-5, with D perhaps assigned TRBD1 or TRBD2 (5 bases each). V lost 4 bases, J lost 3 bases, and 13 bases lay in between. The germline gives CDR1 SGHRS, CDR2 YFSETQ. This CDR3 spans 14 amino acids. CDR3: CASSPGTDKETQYF. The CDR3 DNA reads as TGCGCCAGCAGCCCAGGGACGGATAAAGAGACCCAGTACTTC.

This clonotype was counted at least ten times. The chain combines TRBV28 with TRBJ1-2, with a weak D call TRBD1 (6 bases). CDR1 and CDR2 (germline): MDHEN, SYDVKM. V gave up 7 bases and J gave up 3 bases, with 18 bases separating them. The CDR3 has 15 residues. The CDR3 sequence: CASNNFLGTYYGYTF. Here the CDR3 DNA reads TGTGCCAGCAACAATTTCCTCGGGACATACTATGGCTACACCTTC.

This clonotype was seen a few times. The CDR3 coding sequence is TGCAGCGTACTAGCGGGAAGCTCCTACAATGAGCAGTTCTTC. The encoded protein is CSVLAGSSYNEQFF. V usage is TRBV29-1 and J usage is TRBJ2-1, with 10 bases matching TRBD2. The CDR3 totals 14 residues. With 6 bases clipped from V and 0 bases from J, the junction kept 2 bases outside the gene matches. CDR1 SQVTM and CDR2 ANQGSEA come from the germline V gene.

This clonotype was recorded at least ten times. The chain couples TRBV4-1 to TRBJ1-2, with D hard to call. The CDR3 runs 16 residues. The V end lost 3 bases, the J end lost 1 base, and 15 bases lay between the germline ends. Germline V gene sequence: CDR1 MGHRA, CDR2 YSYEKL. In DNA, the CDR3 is TGCGCCAGCAGCCAGGCCCAGGAGGCAGTTAACTATGGCTACACCTTC. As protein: CASSQAQEAVNYGYTF.

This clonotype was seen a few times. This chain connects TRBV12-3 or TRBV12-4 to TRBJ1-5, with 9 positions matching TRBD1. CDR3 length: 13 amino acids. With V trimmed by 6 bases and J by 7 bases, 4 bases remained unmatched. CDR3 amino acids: CASSRDRVQPQHF. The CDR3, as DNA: TGTGCCAGCAGCCGGGACAGGGTACAGCCCCAGCATTTT.

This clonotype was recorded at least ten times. This CDR3 is CASSFAGQRREQFF. The CDR3 DNA reads TGTGCCAGCAGTTTTGCCGGGCAGCGTCGTGAGCAGTTCTTC. The chain is built from TRBV27 and TRBJ2-1; no definite D call. Trimming left V 3 bases short and J 9 bases short, with 15 bases between. CDR3 length equals 14 residues. The germline gives CDR1 MNHEY, CDR2 SMNVEV (reference sequence).

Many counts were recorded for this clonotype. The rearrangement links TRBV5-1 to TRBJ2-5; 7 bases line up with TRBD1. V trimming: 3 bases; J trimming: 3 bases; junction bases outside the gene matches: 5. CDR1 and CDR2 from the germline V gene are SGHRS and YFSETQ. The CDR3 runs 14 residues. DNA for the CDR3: TGCGCCAGCAGCTATGCCGACAGGGAAGAGACCCAGTACTTC. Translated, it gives CASSYADREETQYF.

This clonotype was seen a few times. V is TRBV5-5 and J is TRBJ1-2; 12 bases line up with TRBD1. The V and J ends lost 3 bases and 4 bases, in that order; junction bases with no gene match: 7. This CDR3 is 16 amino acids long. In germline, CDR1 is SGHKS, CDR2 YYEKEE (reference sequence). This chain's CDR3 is CASSSDPGQGAYGYTF. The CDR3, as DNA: TGTGCCAGCAGCTCAGACCCGGGACAGGGGGCCTATGGCTACACCTTC.

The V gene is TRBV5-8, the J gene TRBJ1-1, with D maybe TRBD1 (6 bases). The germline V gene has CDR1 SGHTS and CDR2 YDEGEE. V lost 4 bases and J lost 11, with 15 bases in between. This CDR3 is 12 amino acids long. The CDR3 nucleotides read TGTGCCAGCAGCCTCCAGGGGTATTACGCTTTCTTT. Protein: CASSLQGYYAFF.

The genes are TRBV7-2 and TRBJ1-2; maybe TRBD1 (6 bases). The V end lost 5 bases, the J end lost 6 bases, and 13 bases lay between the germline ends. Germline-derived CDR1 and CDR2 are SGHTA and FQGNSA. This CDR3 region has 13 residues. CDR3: CASSHSRGDGYTF. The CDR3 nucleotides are TGTGCCAGCAGCCATAGCAGGGGCGATGGCTACACCTTC.